The entry that follows covers one T cell receptor beta chain sequence. Antigen: not known. The entry originates in a study of T cell responses to AZD1222 COVID-19 vaccine. Study observations and caveats: Baseline serology detected seropositivity in only six AZD1222 recipients. Donors were mostly white British, more females; clonal diversity possibly underestimated. Increased Spike-specific TCR breadth and depth were observed after two AZD1222 doses.

The germline V and J ends were trimmed by 5 bases and 3 bases, with 8 bases remaining between them. The CDR3 totals 13 residues. CDR1 SSHAT and CDR2 FNYEAQ come from the germline V gene (reference sequence). Some second doses came at about 4 weeks and others at about 12 weeks; these were pooled. The table came from immunoSEQ multiplex PCR; TCRdb's copy has only in-frame clones and leaves some out. In the table there are 150,000 to 200,000 clones, just over 85% of which are singletons. The J gene is TRBJ2-1, the V gene TRBV7-7, with D perhaps matching TRBD1 (6 bases). The sequence was obtained from an adult who received the AZD1222 COVID-19 vaccine. The source material was peripheral blood, sampled 28 days after the second AZD1222 dose. The CDR3 DNA is TGTGCCAGCAGCATGGACAGCTACAATGAGCAGTTCTTC. This encodes CASSMDSYNEQFF.